A single sample gave rise to the 14 T cell receptor beta chains below, sequenced in a study of shared clonotypes between healthy human individuals. The repertoire was sequenced with immunoSEQ multiplex PCR; TCRdb's copy has only in-frame clones and lacks some. The sample records some 2.1 million clones, roughly 95% being singletons. What was sequenced was naive CD4+ T cells sorted from blood. As to subset: CD45RA+ positively selected. These receptors were taken from a young man in good health.

This chain connects TRBV18 to TRBJ1-1, with 9 positions matching TRBD1. Germline V gene data show CDR1 as KGHSH and CDR2 as LQKENI. Trimming cost V 2 bases and J 6 bases; bases outside gene matches: 7. The CDR3 runs to 15 residues. For the CDR3, the DNA is TGTGCCAGCTCACCATCGACAGGGGGAGCGGCTGAAGCTTTCTTT. This encodes CASSPSTGGAAEAFF.

The chain is built from TRBV9 and TRBJ2-3; TRBD2 matches at 9 bases. CDR3 length equals 15 residues. With 4 bases clipped from V and 2 bases from J, the junction kept 5 bases outside the gene matches. The V gene's germline CDR1 is SGDLS and CDR2 YYNGEE. The CDR3 protein is CASSHGLAPTDTQYF. In DNA, the CDR3 is TGTGCCAGCAGCCATGGACTAGCGCCCACAGATACGCAGTATTTT.

This clone was detected only once. The DNA for the CDR3 is TGTGCCAGCAGTGTTACCGGGACGGATTCCTACGAGCAGTACTTC. It codes for CASSVTGTDSYEQYF. The gene calls are TRBV6-1 and TRBJ2-7; the D call may be TRBD1 or TRBD2 (5 bases each). Germline V CDR1 and CDR2: MNHNS, SASEGT. V was pared by 4 bases and J by 1 base, with 14 bases between. There are 15 residues in the CDR3.

The chain links TRBV19 to TRBJ1-6; 7 bases agree with TRBD1. The CDR3 is 15 residues long. Germline V gene lookup returns CDR1 LNHDA and CDR2 SQIVND (reference sequence). Trimming removed 0 bases from V and 10 bases from J; junction bases left unmatched: 6. CDR3 loop: CASSIETGVGSPLHF. In DNA form, the CDR3 reads TGTGCCAGTAGTATAGAAACAGGGGTCGGGTCACCCCTCCACTTT.

The chain employs TRBV30 and TRBJ1-1; D gene unclear. Trimming cost V 2 bases and J 4 bases, with 11 bases left between them. This CDR3 spans 13 amino acids. The V gene's germline CDR1 is GTSNPN and CDR2 SVGIG (reference sequence). CDR3 coding DNA: TGTGCCTGGAGTCTAACCCGGGCCACTGAAGCTTTCTTT. It is translated as CAWSLTRATEAFF.

The rearrangement uses TRBV27 and TRBJ2-7, with TRBD1 matching 11 bases. Germline V gives CDR1 MNHEY, CDR2 SMNVEV (reference sequence). With V trimmed by 6 bases and J by 0 bases, 1 base remained unmatched. This CDR3 spans 14 amino acids. Here the CDR3 reads CASRGTGGSYEQYF. The CDR3 DNA is TGTGCCAGCAGGGGGACAGGGGGCTCCTACGAGCAGTACTTC.

CDR3 region: CASMPRFEGAGELFF. In nucleotides, the CDR3 is TGTGCCAGCATGCCACGATTTGAGGGGGCCGGGGAGCTGTTTTTT. The rearrangement uses TRBV27 and TRBJ2-2; tentative D call: TRBD1 (6 bases). The CDR3 has 15 residues. Trimming cost V 7 bases and J 6 bases, with 18 bases left between them. Germline values: CDR1 MNHEY, CDR2 SMNVEV (reference sequence).

The chain recombines TRBV7-9 with TRBJ1-2; TRBD1 is a possible D gene (6 bases). V lost 8 bases and J 2 bases, leaving 21 bases between the germline ends. This CDR3 comprises 16 residues. The germline gives CDR1 SEHNR, CDR2 FQNEAQ (reference sequence). CDR3: CASATPPRQGNYGYTF. The DNA of the CDR3 is TGTGCCAGCGCTACCCCGCCTCGCCAGGGGAACTATGGCTACACCTTC.

This chain joins TRBV6-5 and TRBJ1-6; tentative D call: TRBD1 (5 bases). The CDR3 loop spans 15 amino acids. V was pared by 6 bases and J by 7 bases, with 16 bases between. Per the germline V gene, CDR1 is MNHEY and CDR2 is SVGAGI. In nucleotides, the CDR3 is TGTGCCAGCAGCCCCGTGGGACCGCTGAATTCACCCCTCCACTTT. It translates to CASSPVGPLNSPLHF.

The chain carries TRBV4-1 and TRBJ2-7, with TRBD2 matching over 13 bases. The germline CDR1 and CDR2 sequences are MGHRA and YSYEKL. Trimming at V came to 1 base and at J to 2 bases, leaving 2 bases not matched to a gene. This CDR3 spans 16 amino acids. This CDR3 is CASSQGTSGSTYEQYF. CDR3 coding DNA: TGCGCCAGCAGCCAAGGGACTAGCGGGAGTACCTACGAGCAGTACTTC.

The CDR3 region is CATSSHTGSYNEQFF. The CDR3, as DNA: TGTGCCACCAGCAGCCACACCGGGTCCTACAATGAGCAGTTCTTC. The chain couples TRBV15 to TRBJ2-1; D not resolved. CDR1 and CDR2 from the germline V gene are LNHNV and YYDKDF (reference sequence). The CDR3 is 15 amino acids. Deletions cut 3 bases from V and 1 base from J, with 10 bases between.

This clone has only one observation. The CDR3 reads CASSFSRGTYEQYF. The CDR3 DNA reads as TGCGCCAGCAGCTTTTCCAGGGGGACCTACGAGCAGTACTTC. The chain couples TRBV5-1 to TRBJ2-7; 7 bases align to TRBD1. Germline assignment: CDR1 SGHRS and CDR2 YFSETQ. This CDR3 contains 14 residues. The V segment lost 2 bases and the J segment 2 bases; nucleotides outside the gene matches: 4.

The CDR3 here is CAWTNPGNYGYTF. CDR3 sequence (DNA): TGTGCCTGGACCAACCCAGGGAACTATGGCTACACCTTC. This chain links TRBV30 with TRBJ1-2; possible D gene TRBD1, 5 bases. The length of the CDR3 is 13 residues. Germline assignment: CDR1 GTSNPN and CDR2 SVGIG (reference sequence). Trimming took off 4 bases at V and 2 bases at J, with 11 bases between the two ends.

This clone has a single count. The chain recombines TRBV5-1 with TRBJ1-2; 7 bases are shared with TRBD1. The CDR3 is 16 amino acids. V was pared by 0 bases and J by 1 base, with 6 bases of the junction left unmatched. The V gene's germline CDR1 is SGHRS and CDR2 YFSETQ. CDR3 nucleotide sequence: TGCGCCAGCAGCTTGGGGGGACAGATTATTAACTATGGCTACACCTTC. Amino acids: CASSLGGQIINYGYTF.